This entry lists 20 T cell receptor beta chains sequenced from one sample in a study of technical replicates of blood from a handful of donors. Sequencing used immunoSEQ multiplex PCR; TCRdb keeps in-frame clones, though not all of them. The data show about 68,000 clones, with about 97% seen just once and about 0.26% held by the top ten. Sequencing was carried out using T cells isolated from PBMCs. Receptors were obtained from a human donor in good health.

V gene TRBV7-2 combines with J gene TRBJ2-3; a weak D match, TRBD2 (5 bases). Germline V gives CDR1 SGHTA, CDR2 FQGNSA. Trimming left V 2 bases short and J 4 bases short, with 7 bases between. The CDR3 has 13 amino acids. CDR3 residues: CASSLRGSDTQYF. CDR3 in DNA: TGTGCCAGCAGCTTAAGAGGGTCAGATACGCAGTATTTT.

This chain joins TRBV11-2 and TRBJ2-5; D uncertain. This CDR3 spans 14 amino acids. V gave up 5 bases and J gave up 5 bases, with 15 bases separating them. The germline V gene has CDR1 SGHAT and CDR2 FQNNGV. CDR3 sequence: CASSLTRVLETQYF. In nucleotides, the CDR3 is TGTGCCAGCAGCCTCACCCGAGTTTTGGAGACCCAGTACTTC.

The CDR3 DNA sequence: TGTGCCAGCAGCCAAGCTCAACCCCCGGGAACCTACGAGCAGTACTTC. Translating gives CASSQAQPPGTYEQYF. The chain links TRBV4-2 to TRBJ2-7; D may be TRBD2 (5 bases). Trimming pared 1 base from V and 2 bases from J, leaving 15 bases between. Germline assignment: CDR1 LGHNA and CDR2 YNFKEQ. This CDR3 spans 16 amino acids.

The chain employs TRBV11-3 and TRBJ2-1, with 7 bases matching TRBD2. The CDR3 consists of 16 residues. V was pared by 0 bases and J by 5 bases, with 7 bases of the junction left unmatched. The germline gives CDR1 SGHNT, CDR2 YENEEA. As DNA, the CDR3 is TGTGCCAGCAGCTTAGATGGCGCGGGAGAGAACAATGAGCAGTTCTTC. Translated: CASSLDGAGENNEQFF.

The rearrangement links TRBV7-6 to TRBJ1-1; D uncertain. V was shortened by 4 bases and J by 1 base, with 13 bases between the two germline ends. Per the germline V gene, CDR1 is SGHVS and CDR2 is FNYEAQ. The CDR3 loop spans 15 amino acids. The CDR3 nucleotides read TGTGCCAGCAGCTCCGCCCGAGGGAGGAACACTGAAGCTTTCTTT. It is translated as CASSSARGRNTEAFF.

This chain links TRBV21-1 with TRBJ1-5; TRBD1 is taken as the D call from the table, unchecked against the DNA. TRBV21-1 is a listed pseudogene. The CDR3 has 14 amino acids. The DNA of the CDR3 is TGTGCCAGCACCCTAGACAGGGGTTACCAGCCCCAGCATTTT. Amino acids: CASTLDRGYQPQHF.

V is TRBV7-8 and J is TRBJ1-3; the D gene is possibly TRBD1 (5 bases). CDR1 and CDR2 from the germline V gene are SGHVS and FQNEAQ. CDR3 length: 18 amino acids. V was shortened by 0 bases and J by 0 bases, with 15 bases between the two germline ends. Written as DNA, the CDR3 is TGTGCCAGCAGCTTAGCGGGGCAGTCGTTCTTCTCTGGAAACACCATATATTTT. Translation gives CASSLAGQSFFSGNTIYF.

V is TRBV2 and J is TRBJ2-2, with 10 positions matching TRBD2. The CDR3 is 18 residues long. In germline, CDR1 is SNHLY, CDR2 FYNNEI. After removal of 2 bases from V and 5 bases from J, the junction contained 11 bases not matched to a gene. CDR3 residues: CASSEPGASGSRTGELFF. In nucleotides, the CDR3 is TGTGCCAGCAGTGAACCAGGGGCTAGCGGGAGTCGGACCGGGGAGCTGTTTTTT.

This chain uses TRBV27 with TRBJ1-1; D is ambiguous. The germline V and J ends were trimmed by 2 bases and 4 bases, with 8 bases remaining between them. The CDR3 is made up of 13 amino acids. Germline V gene lookup returns CDR1 MNHEY and CDR2 SMNVEV (reference sequence). The CDR3 bases are TGTGCCAGCAGTTTAAGCGGGAGCACTGAAGCTTTCTTT. Translated: CASSLSGSTEAFF.

This sequence joins TRBV25-1 and TRBJ2-1; 13 nucleotides line up with TRBD2. V lost 0 bases to trimming and J lost 5 bases; unmatched junction nucleotides: 4. CDR1 and CDR2 (germline): MGHDK, SYGVNS. This CDR3 is 17 amino acids long. The CDR3 protein is CASSEYYGLAGDNEQFF. The CDR3 region has the DNA TGTGCCAGCAGTGAATATTACGGACTAGCGGGGGACAATGAGCAGTTCTTC.

For the CDR3, the DNA is TGTGCCAGCAGTTACTCCAGAAGGGACTGGCACGAGCAGTACTTC. Translation gives CASSYSRRDWHEQYF. This chain connects TRBV6-5 to TRBJ2-7; D might be TRBD2 (6 bases). V was cut by 0 bases and J by 5 bases, with 14 bases left in between. In germline, CDR1 is MNHEY, CDR2 SVGAGI. The CDR3 covers 15 residues.

This rearrangement joins TRBV4-1 to TRBJ2-3, with 8 nucleotides matching TRBD1. The germline V gene encodes CDR1 MGHRA and CDR2 YSYEKL. J lost 4 bases, V lost 3 bases, and 12 bases had no gene match. CDR3 length: 17 residues. Here the CDR3 DNA reads TGCGCCAGCAGCCAGACAGGGGCCGCGGTTAACTCAGATACGCAGTATTTT. Its protein product is CASSQTGAAVNSDTQYF.

The genes are TRBV6-5 and TRBJ1-1; 8 bases align to TRBD1. The CDR3 has 13 residues. Germline V lookup: CDR1 MNHEY, CDR2 SVGAGI. Trimming removed 7 bases from V and 0 bases from J; junction bases left unmatched: 1. CDR3 nucleotides: TGTGCCAGCAAACAGGGGGTGAACACTGAAGCTTTCTTT. Its translation: CASKQGVNTEAFF.

The chain uses TRBV4-1 and TRBJ2-7, with 10 bases aligning to TRBD2. The CDR3 totals 14 residues. The V segment lost 1 base and the J segment 5 bases; nucleotides outside the gene matches: 2. Germline CDR1 is MGHRA and CDR2 is YSYEKL. CDR3 sequence: CASSQGLAGDEQYF. DNA of the CDR3: TGCGCCAGCAGCCAAGGTCTAGCGGGAGACGAGCAGTACTTC.

The chain joins TRBV10-3 to TRBJ2-7, with 9 positions matching TRBD1. The CDR3 contains 17 residues. V dropped 1 base and J dropped 5; count of bases not matched to a gene: 12. Germline values: CDR1 ENHRY, CDR2 SYGVKD. The CDR3 sequence: CAISEYGMGQGTDEQYF. CDR3 DNA: TGTGCCATCAGTGAGTACGGAATGGGACAGGGTACGGACGAGCAGTACTTC.

The genes are TRBV7-2 and TRBJ2-3; D is possibly TRBD2 (6 bases). The CDR3 runs to 16 residues. Germline V CDR1 and CDR2: SGHTA, FQGNSA. Trimming shortened V by 1 base and J by 4 bases, and 15 bases separated the two germline ends. This CDR3 reads CASSLVGGEVSDTQYF. The CDR3 DNA is TGTGCCAGCAGCTTAGTGGGGGGAGAAGTATCAGATACGCAGTATTTT.

The chain carries TRBV11-2 and TRBJ2-2; 9 nucleotides line up with TRBD2. The J segment lost 2 bases and the V segment lost 7 bases, leaving 2 bases of the junction unmatched. Germline CDR1 SGHAT, CDR2 FQNNGV. The CDR3 has 14 amino acids. This chain's CDR3 is CASKTSGNTGELFF. The CDR3 DNA follows: TGTGCCAGCAAGACTAGCGGTAACACCGGGGAGCTGTTTTTT.

The genes are TRBV11-3 and TRBJ1-2, with 10 bases lining up with TRBD1. The CDR3 is 15 residues long. CDR1 SGHNT and CDR2 YENEEA come from the germline V gene. The V and J ends lost 4 bases and 2 bases, in that order; junction bases with no gene match: 4. CDR3: CASSWGGQGNYGYTF. CDR3 sequence (DNA): TGTGCCAGCAGCTGGGGGGGACAGGGGAACTATGGCTACACCTTC.

The rearrangement joins TRBV6-5 to TRBJ2-1; TRBD1 matches at 7 bases. V was clipped by 3 bases and J by 7 bases; unmatched bases: 9. Germline CDR1 and CDR2: MNHEY and SVGAGI. The CDR3 contains 15 residues. CDR3 sequence reads: CASSYGQAFGNEQFF. The CDR3 DNA reads TGTGCCAGCAGTTATGGACAGGCTTTCGGTAATGAGCAGTTCTTC.

This chain uses TRBV7-2 with TRBJ1-2, with 10 nucleotides matching TRBD1. Germline V CDR1 and CDR2: SGHTA, FQGNSA. This CDR3 is 14 amino acids long. V lost 5 bases, J lost 8 bases, and 8 bases stayed unmatched. This CDR3 reads CASSPGTGAGGYTF. The CDR3 nucleotides are TGTGCCAGCAGCCCTGGGACAGGGGCTGGCGGCTACACCTTC.